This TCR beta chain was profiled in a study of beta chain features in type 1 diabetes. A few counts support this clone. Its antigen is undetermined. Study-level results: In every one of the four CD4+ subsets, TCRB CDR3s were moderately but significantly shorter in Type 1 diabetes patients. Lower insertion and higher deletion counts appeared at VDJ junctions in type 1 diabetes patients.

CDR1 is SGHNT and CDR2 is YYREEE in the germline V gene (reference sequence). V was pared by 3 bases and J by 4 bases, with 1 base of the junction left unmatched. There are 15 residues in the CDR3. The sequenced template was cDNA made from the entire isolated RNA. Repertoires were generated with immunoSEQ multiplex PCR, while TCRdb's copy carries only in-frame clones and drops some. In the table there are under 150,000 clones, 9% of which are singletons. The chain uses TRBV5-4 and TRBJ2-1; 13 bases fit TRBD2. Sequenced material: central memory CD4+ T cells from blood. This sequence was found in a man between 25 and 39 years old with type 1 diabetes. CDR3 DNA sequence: TGTGCCAGCAGCTGGACTAGCGGGGGTTACAATGAGCAGTTCTTC. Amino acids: CASSWTSGGYNEQFF.